What follows are 20 T cell receptor beta chains derived from one specimen sequenced in a study of T cells in Graves' hyperthyroidism and ophthalmopathy. RNA transcripts yielded amplified TCR beta CDR3 regions. Carried out on the TCR CDR3, a first-round RT-PCR used the HTBI primer set. TCRdb fed the multiplex PCR reads into MiXCR, producing one record per CDR3 protein. The sample yields some 550,000 distinct CDR3 sequences, around 20% seen once. The source material was blood. The receptors originated from a man between 18 and 29 years old with Graves' hyperthyroidism.

The chain carries TRBV18 and TRBJ2-5; 7 bases match TRBD2. From germline, CDR1 is KGHSH and CDR2 LQKENI. This CDR3 is built from 17 residues. V was pared by 3 bases and J by 3 bases, with 13 bases of the junction left unmatched. The CDR3 DNA reads TGTGCCAGCTCACCGTCGTCGACAAACCGGGAGGAAGAGACCCAGTACTTC. It specifies CASSPSSTNREEETQYF.

This clonotype was picked up many times. V and J are TRBV30 and TRBJ1-1, with D possibly TRBD1 on 5 matching bases. Trimming cost V 1 base and J 4 bases, with 13 bases left between them. Germline CDR1 GTSNPN, CDR2 SVGIG (reference sequence). The CDR3 spans 14 residues. The CDR3 protein is CAWSGNSGGTEAFF. The CDR3 nucleotides are TGTGCCTGGAGTGGCAACTCCGGGGGCACTGAAGCTTTCTTT.

This clonotype was seen at least ten times. The chain links TRBV2 to TRBJ2-5; D perhaps matches TRBD2 (5 bases). The CDR3 contains 15 residues. CDR1 is SNHLY and CDR2 is FYNNEI in the germline V gene. Trimming cost V 4 bases and J 2 bases, with 14 bases left between them. CDR3 sequence reads: CASSVSLADQETQYF. The CDR3 DNA follows: TGTGCCAGCAGTGTCTCTCTAGCAGATCAAGAGACCCAGTACTTC.

This chain joins TRBV28 and TRBJ2-7; no reliable D call. The CDR3 runs 13 residues. The germline CDR1 and CDR2 sequences are MDHEN and SYDVKM. V was shortened by 6 bases and J by 2 bases, with 11 bases between the two germline ends. The CDR3 region is CASSRLLPYEQYF. CDR3 bases: TGTGCCAGCAGCCGCTTGCTACCCTACGAGCAGTACTTC.

This sequence joins TRBV11-2 and TRBJ1-1; D remains unclear. Trimming pared 0 bases from V and 0 bases from J, leaving 23 bases between. The germline V gene has CDR1 SGHAT and CDR2 FQNNGV. CDR3 length equals 20 residues. DNA of the CDR3: TGTGCCAGCAGCTTAGACCCCCTCTTCCCGAAGACACAAATGAACACTGAAGCTTTCTTT. It codes for CASSLDPLFPKTQMNTEAFF.

The table lists this clonotype with many counts. This chain connects TRBV6-5 to TRBJ1-1, with D unclear. Per the germline V gene, CDR1 is MNHEY and CDR2 is SVGAGI. The CDR3 is 11 amino acids. V lost 6 bases and J 6 bases, leaving 8 bases between the germline ends. CDR3 DNA sequence: TGTGCCAGCAGCGCCAGGTCTGAAGCTTTCTTT. Its protein product is CASSARSEAFF.

This clonotype was observed at least ten times. This chain links TRBV2 with TRBJ2-7, with 9 bases matching TRBD1. The CDR3 has 15 residues. Germline assignment: CDR1 SNHLY and CDR2 FYNNEI. Unmatched junction bases numbered 9, after V lost 6 bases and J lost 3 bases. The CDR3 protein is CASRLLTGGNYEQYF. CDR3 in DNA: TGTGCCAGCAGACTTTTGACAGGGGGAAACTACGAGCAGTACTTC.

This clonotype was counted only a few times. The chain couples TRBV2 to TRBJ1-2; unclear D gene. The CDR3 sequence is 13 residues long. The V end lost 3 bases, the J end lost 4 bases, and 9 bases lay between the germline ends. Germline assignment: CDR1 SNHLY and CDR2 FYNNEI. In nucleotides, the CDR3 is TGTGCCAGCAGTGATGAGGATACCTATGGCTACACCTTC. Translation: CASSDEDTYGYTF.

This clonotype was picked up many times. J is TRBJ1-1 and V is TRBV27, with no clear D. With 7 bases removed from V and 4 bases from J, the gap between germline ends came to 13 bases. The CDR3 loop spans 13 amino acids. Germline-derived CDR1 and CDR2 are MNHEY and SMNVEV (reference sequence). As DNA, the CDR3 is TGTGCCAGCACTCCGGGCGGGGTCACTGAAGCTTTCTTT. It translates to CASTPGGVTEAFF.

This clonotype was observed many times. This chain links TRBV6-1 with TRBJ2-1; TRBD2 aligns across 9 bases. The junction had 7 bases not matched to a gene; V was cut back by 0 bases and J by 7 bases. The CDR3 runs to 16 residues. Germline V gives CDR1 MNHNS, CDR2 SASEGT. The CDR3 loop is CASSEARRGGGNEQFF. The CDR3 DNA follows: TGTGCCAGCAGTGAAGCTAGGCGGGGGGGCGGGAATGAGCAGTTCTTC.

This clonotype occurred many times. The V call is TRBV20-1, the J call TRBJ1-2; 7 nucleotides agree with TRBD1. This CDR3 comprises 16 residues. The V and J ends lost 2 bases and 7 bases, in that order; junction bases with no gene match: 16. Per the germline V gene, CDR1 is DFQATT and CDR2 is SNEGSKA (reference sequence). In DNA form, the CDR3 reads TGCAGTGCTAGAACGGCAGGGGGTCGGTCTTTGCGTGGCTACACCTTC. Amino acids: CSARTAGGRSLRGYTF.

This clonotype was recorded many times. This chain joins TRBV28 and TRBJ1-2; D is possibly TRBD1 (6 bases). The germline V gene encodes CDR1 MDHEN and CDR2 SYDVKM. Trimming cost V 6 bases and J 2 bases, with 10 bases left between them. The CDR3 length is 13 residues. The CDR3 loop is CASRTTGNYGYTF. As DNA, the CDR3 is TGTGCCAGCAGAACCACAGGGAACTATGGCTACACCTTC.

In the case of this clonotype: A single base separates this from a much larger clone, so it may be a read error. This chain connects TRBV19 to TRBJ1-1; D is ambiguous. The CDR3 runs to 13 residues. Trimming pared 8 bases from V and 1 base from J, leaving 11 bases between. CDR1 is LNHDA and CDR2 is SQIVND in the germline V gene (reference sequence). DNA for the CDR3: TGTGCCAGTCTCGACTGGGGGAACACTGAAGCTTTCTTT. Translation gives CASLDWGNTEAFF.

This clonotype came up many times. This sequence joins TRBV7-2 and TRBJ1-2; 7 bases are shared with TRBD1. The ends lost 4 bases at V and 4 bases at J; junction bases unmatched: 9. The CDR3 has 15 residues. Germline V gene data show CDR1 as SGHTA and CDR2 as FQGNSA. The CDR3 sequence: CASSSWGRGVYGYTF. The DNA of the CDR3 is TGTGCCAGCAGCTCCTGGGGCAGGGGGGTCTATGGCTACACCTTC.

This chain links TRBV5-1 with TRBJ2-5, with unresolved D. The CDR3 is 16 residues long. The germline V and J ends were trimmed by 4 bases and 2 bases, with 18 bases remaining between them. The germline gives CDR1 SGHRS, CDR2 YFSETQ. Here the CDR3 reads CASSPLGAVFQETQYF. CDR3 DNA sequence: TGCGCCAGCAGCCCCCTCGGAGCAGTGTTTCAAGAGACCCAGTACTTC.

This chain joins TRBV2 and TRBJ1-1, with D tentatively TRBD1 (5 bases). The CDR3 is 14 amino acids. Trimming took off 8 bases at V and 4 bases at J, with 17 bases between the two ends. Germline assignment: CDR1 SNHLY and CDR2 FYNNEI. CDR3 bases: TGTGCCAGCTCCCAATTGGGGGGGACCACTGAAGCTTTCTTT. Translation: CASSQLGGTTEAFF.

The chain has TRBV18 and TRBJ1-1; 7 bases are a match to TRBD1. The CDR3 runs to 17 residues. Germline trimming cut 1 base from V and 0 bases from J; bases unmatched to any gene: 8. Germline lookup yields CDR1 KGHSH and CDR2 LQKENI. The CDR3 is CASSPRGQRGLNTEAFF. CDR3 DNA: TGTGCCAGCTCACCACGGGGACAGAGGGGGTTGAACACTGAAGCTTTCTTT.

Ten or more counts support this clonotype. The V gene is TRBV20-1, the J gene TRBJ1-2; D uncertain. In germline, CDR1 is DFQATT, CDR2 SNEGSKA (reference sequence). Trimming stripped 0 bases from V and 7 bases from J, with 6 bases between. The CDR3 is made up of 11 amino acids. Here the CDR3 DNA reads TGCAGTGCTAGAGACGAGGGTGGCTACACCTTC. Translation: CSARDEGGYTF.

This clonotype showed up many times. The chain recombines TRBV19 with TRBJ1-1; D is possibly TRBD1 (6 bases). The CDR3 extends over 15 amino acids. Germline V gene lookup returns CDR1 LNHDA and CDR2 SQIVND (reference sequence). The V gene lost 3 bases and the J gene lost 5 bases, with 16 bases spanning the gap. Here the CDR3 reads CASSIAPGAGTEAFF. DNA for the CDR3: TGTGCCAGTAGTATTGCCCCGGGGGCCGGGACTGAAGCTTTCTTT.

This clonotype showed up just a few times. The rearrangement links TRBV10-3 to TRBJ1-2; D is possibly TRBD1 (6 bases). CDR3 length: 12 residues. Per the germline V gene, CDR1 is ENHRY and CDR2 is SYGVKD. V lost 4 bases, J lost 8 bases, and 11 bases lay in between. The CDR3 sequence is CAISGPGEGYTF. Written as DNA, the CDR3 is TGTGCCATCAGTGGTCCAGGGGAAGGCTACACCTTC.